This T cell receptor (beta chain) was observed in a study of cytomegalovirus exposure and HLA in healthy donors. Whole-study findings and limits: Sequencing depth roughly uniform across donors was assumed in presence/absence analyses. Researchers reported that a few CMV-associated chains were confirmed in vitro as CMV antigen-specific.

This CDR3 comprises 14 residues. Germline V gene sequence: CDR1 LNHDA, CDR2 SQIVND (reference sequence). Trimming left V 0 bases short and J 5 bases short, with 10 bases between. Notes on this clone: Its antigen is not identified.

Primers included in the PCR were 60 Vbeta and 13 Jbeta primers. Clones were read by immunoSEQ multiplex PCR, and TCRdb kept only the in-frame ones, dropping some. The table records more than 90,000 clones, around three fifths of them present only once. This TCR derives from a boy aged 10-17 years in good health and CMV-seropositive. Source material: PBMCs. V usage is TRBV19 and J usage is TRBJ1-1, with D possibly matching TRBD1 (6 bases). The CDR3 loop is CASSIDRGWTEAFF. CDR3 bases: TGTGCCAGTAGTATAGACAGGGGTTGGACTGAAGCTTTCTTT.